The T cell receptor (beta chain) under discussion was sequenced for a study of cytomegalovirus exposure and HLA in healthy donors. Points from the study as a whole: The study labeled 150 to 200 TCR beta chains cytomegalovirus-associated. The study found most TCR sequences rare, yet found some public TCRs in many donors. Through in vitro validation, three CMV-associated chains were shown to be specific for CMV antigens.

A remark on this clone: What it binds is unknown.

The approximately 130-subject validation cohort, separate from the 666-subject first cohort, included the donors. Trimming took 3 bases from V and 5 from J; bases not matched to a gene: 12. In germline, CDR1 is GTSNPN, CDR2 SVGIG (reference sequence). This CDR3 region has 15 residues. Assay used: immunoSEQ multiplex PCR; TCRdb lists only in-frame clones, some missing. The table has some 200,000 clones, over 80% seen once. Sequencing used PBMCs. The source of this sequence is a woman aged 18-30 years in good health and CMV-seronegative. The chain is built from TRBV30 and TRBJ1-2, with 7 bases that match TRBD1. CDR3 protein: CAWRMVGGIYYGYTF. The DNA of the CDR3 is TGTGCCTGGAGGATGGTAGGGGGCATTTATTATGGCTACACCTTC. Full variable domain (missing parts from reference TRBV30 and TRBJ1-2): SQTIHQWPATLVQPVGSPLSLECTVEGTSNPNLYWYRQAAGRGLQLLFYSVGIGQISSEVPQNLSASRPQDRQFILSSKKLLLSDSGFYLCAWRMVGGIYYGYTFGSGTRLTVV.